This T cell receptor beta chain was captured by sequencing in a study of CD8 T cells in ankylosing spondylitis. CDR1 is MNHEY, CDR2 SMNVEV, per germline (reference sequence). V gave up 8 bases and J gave up 7 bases; unmatched junction bases: 10. The CDR3 loop spans 14 amino acids. A remark on this clonotype: Its antigen is not identified.

The study's findings and limits: Researchers report that disease-linked clones proved CD8+ and relatively rare in peripheral blood. Significantly higher representation of disease-linked clones was reported for matched ankylosing spondylitis synovial fluid. Characteristic of ankylosing spondylitis blood, it appeared, was a TCR beta motif comprising several highly homologous variants. Reports of some motif variants in reactive arthritis synovial fluid and blood predate this one.

Libraries of TCR beta came from quantitative 5'-RACE with molecular barcodes. TCRdb called the 5' RACE reads again in MiXCR, with one record for every CDR3 protein. In the table there are some 130,000 distinct CDR3 sequences, 17% of which are singletons. This TCR was recovered from a male donor with ankylosing spondylitis. V and J are TRBV27 and TRBJ1-4; 7 bases are a match to TRBD1. Input material: blood, either unsorted or a sorted T cell fraction (not recorded which). The chain's CDR3 is CASSTGWSSEKLFF. Written as DNA, the CDR3 is TGTGCCAGCTCGACAGGGTGGTCGTCTGAAAAACTGTTTTTT.